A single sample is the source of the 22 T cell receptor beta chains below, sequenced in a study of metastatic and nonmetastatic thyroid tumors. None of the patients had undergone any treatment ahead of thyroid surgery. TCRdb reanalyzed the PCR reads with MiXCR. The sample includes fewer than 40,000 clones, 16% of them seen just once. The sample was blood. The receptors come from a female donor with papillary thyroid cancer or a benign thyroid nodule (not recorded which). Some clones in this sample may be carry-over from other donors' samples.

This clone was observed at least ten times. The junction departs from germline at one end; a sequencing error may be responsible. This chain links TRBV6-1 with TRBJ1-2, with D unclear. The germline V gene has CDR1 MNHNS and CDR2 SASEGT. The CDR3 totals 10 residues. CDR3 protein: CASSGSDLAF. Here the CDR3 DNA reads TGTGCCAGCAGTGGGTCGGATTTAGCCTTC.

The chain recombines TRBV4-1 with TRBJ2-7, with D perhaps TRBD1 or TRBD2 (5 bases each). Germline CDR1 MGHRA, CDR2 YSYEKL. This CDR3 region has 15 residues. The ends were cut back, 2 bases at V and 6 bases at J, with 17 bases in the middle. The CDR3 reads CASSQTGQGVGEQYF. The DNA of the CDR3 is TGCGCCAGCAGCCAAACGGGTCAGGGAGTGGGCGAGCAGTACTTC.

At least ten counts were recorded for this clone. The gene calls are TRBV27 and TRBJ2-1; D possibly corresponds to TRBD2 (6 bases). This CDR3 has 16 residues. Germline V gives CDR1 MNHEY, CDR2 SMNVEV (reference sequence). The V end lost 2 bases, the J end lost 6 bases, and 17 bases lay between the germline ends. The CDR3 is CASSLSLALLSNEQFF. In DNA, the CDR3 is TGTGCCAGCAGTTTAAGCCTAGCGCTCCTGAGCAATGAGCAGTTCTTC.

CDR3 bases: TGTGCCAGCAGTCACGCCCACGGGACAGGGTTCACAGATACGCAGTATTTT. It is translated as CASSHAHGTGFTDTQYF. This chain connects TRBV27 to TRBJ2-3, with 9 nucleotides matching TRBD1. The CDR3 runs 17 residues. Germline loops: CDR1 MNHEY, CDR2 SMNVEV (reference sequence). Trimming cost V 5 bases and J 2 bases; bases outside gene matches: 11.

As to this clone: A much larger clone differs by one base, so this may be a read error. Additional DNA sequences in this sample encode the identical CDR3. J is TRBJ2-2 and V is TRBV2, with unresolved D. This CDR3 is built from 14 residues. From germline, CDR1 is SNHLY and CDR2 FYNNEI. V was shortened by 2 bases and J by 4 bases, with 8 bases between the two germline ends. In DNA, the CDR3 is TGTGCCAGCAGTGAACGTACAGTCACCGGGGAGCTGTTTTTT. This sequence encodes CASSERTVTGELFF.

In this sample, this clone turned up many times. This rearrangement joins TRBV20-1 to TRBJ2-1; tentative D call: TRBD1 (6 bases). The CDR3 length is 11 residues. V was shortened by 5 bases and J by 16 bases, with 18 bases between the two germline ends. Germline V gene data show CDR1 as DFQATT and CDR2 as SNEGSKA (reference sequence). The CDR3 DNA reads TGCAGTGCTGGGGCTGAGGGGGACCAATTCTTC. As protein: CSAGAEGDQFF.

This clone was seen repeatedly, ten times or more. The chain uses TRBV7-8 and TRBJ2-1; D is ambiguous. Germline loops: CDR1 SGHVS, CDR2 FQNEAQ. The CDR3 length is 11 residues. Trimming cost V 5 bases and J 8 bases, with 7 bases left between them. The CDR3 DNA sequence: TGTGCCAGCAGCCTCTGGGATGAGCAGTTCTTC. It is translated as CASSLWDEQFF.

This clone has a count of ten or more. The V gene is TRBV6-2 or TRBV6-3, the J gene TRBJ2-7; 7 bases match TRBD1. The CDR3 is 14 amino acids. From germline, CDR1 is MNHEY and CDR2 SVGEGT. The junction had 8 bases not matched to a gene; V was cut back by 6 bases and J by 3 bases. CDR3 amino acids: CASRHPGQIYEQYF. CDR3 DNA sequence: TGTGCCAGCAGGCATCCGGGACAGATCTACGAGCAGTACTTC.

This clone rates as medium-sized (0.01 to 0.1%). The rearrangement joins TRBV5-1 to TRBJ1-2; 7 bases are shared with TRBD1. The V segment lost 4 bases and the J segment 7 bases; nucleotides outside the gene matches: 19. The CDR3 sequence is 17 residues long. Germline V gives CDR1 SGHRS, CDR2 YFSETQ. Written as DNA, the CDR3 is TGCGCCAGCAGCGCAGGCCACCGGGACAGAAAATCTGGTGGCTACACCTTC. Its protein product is CASSAGHRDRKSGGYTF.

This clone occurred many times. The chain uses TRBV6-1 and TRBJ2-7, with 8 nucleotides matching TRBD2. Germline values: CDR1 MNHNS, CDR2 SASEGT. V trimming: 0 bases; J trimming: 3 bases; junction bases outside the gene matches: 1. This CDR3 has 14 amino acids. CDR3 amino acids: CASSEAGTSYEQYF. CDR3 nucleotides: TGTGCCAGCAGTGAAGCCGGGACTAGCTACGAGCAGTACTTC.

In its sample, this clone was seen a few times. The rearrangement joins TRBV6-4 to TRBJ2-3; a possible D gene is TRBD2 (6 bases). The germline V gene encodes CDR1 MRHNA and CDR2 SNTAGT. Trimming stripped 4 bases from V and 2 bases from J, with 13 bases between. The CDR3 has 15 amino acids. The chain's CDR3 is CASSATSWVTDTQYF. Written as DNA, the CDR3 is TGTGCCAGCAGTGCTACTAGCTGGGTCACAGATACGCAGTATTTT.

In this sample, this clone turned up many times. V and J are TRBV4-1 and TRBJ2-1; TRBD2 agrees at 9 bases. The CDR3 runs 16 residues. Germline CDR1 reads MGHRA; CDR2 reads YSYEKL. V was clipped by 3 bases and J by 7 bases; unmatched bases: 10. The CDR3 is CASSHLGTSIGNEQFF. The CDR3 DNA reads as TGCGCCAGCAGCCACTTGGGGACTAGCATCGGAAATGAGCAGTTCTTC.

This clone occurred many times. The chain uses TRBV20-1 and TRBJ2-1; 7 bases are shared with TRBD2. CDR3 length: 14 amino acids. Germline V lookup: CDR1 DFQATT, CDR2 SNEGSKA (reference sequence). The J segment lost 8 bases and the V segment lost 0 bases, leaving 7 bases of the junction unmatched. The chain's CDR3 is CSARDGRENHEQFF. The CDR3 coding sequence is TGCAGTGCTAGAGATGGGCGGGAGAACCATGAGCAGTTCTTC.

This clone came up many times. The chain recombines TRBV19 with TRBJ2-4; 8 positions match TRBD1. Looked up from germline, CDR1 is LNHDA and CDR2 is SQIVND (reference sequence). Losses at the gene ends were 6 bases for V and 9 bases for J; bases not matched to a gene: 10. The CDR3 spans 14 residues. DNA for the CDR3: TGTGCCAGTAGGACGACAGGGGACGTGGGCATTCAGTACTTC. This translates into CASRTTGDVGIQYF.

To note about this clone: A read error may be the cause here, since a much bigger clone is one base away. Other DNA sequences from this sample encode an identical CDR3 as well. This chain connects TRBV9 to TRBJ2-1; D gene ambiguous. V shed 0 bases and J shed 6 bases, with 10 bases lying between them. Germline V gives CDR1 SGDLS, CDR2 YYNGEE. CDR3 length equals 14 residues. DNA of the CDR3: TGTGCCAGCAGCGTAGGTAGTGGCCCCAATGAGCAGTTCTTC. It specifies CASSVGSGPNEQFF.

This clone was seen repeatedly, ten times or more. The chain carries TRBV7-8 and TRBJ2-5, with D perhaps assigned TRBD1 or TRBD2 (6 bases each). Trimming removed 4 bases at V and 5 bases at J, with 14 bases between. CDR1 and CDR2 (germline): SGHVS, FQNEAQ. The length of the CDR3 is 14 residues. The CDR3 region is CASSSPPGAETQYF. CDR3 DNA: TGTGCCAGCAGCTCACCCCCGGGGGCTGAGACCCAGTACTTC.

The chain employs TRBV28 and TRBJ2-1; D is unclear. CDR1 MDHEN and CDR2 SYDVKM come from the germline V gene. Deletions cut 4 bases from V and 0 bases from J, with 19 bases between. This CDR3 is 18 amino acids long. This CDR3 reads CASSSSSVTAISYNEQFF. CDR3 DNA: TGTGCCAGCAGTTCCTCATCAGTGACGGCGATCTCCTACAATGAGCAGTTCTTC.

The DNA for the CDR3 is TGCGCCAGCAGCCACGGGGTACGGGACTACAATGAGCAGTTCTTC. As protein: CASSHGVRDYNEQFF. The chain couples TRBV5-1 to TRBJ2-1, with a weak D call TRBD2 (5 bases). The CDR3 is 15 amino acids. Germline V gives CDR1 SGHRS, CDR2 YFSETQ. V was shortened by 4 bases and J by 3 bases, with 14 bases between the two germline ends.

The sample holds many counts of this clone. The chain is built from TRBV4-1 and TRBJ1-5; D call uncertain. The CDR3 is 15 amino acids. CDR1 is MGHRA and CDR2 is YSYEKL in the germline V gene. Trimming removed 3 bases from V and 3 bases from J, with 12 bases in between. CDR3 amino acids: CASSQYGGSNQPQHF. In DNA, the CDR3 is TGCGCCAGCAGCCAGTACGGAGGCTCCAATCAGCCCCAGCATTTT.

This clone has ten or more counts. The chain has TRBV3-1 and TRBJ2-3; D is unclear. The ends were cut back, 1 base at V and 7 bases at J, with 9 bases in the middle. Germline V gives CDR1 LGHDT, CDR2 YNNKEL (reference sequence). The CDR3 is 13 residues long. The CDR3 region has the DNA TGTGCCAGCAGCCAAGCATCGGCGAATACGCAGTATTTT. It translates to CASSQASANTQYF.

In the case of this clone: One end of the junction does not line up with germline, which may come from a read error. The CDR3 nucleotides read TGCAGTGCTATGGACCTGGACTTT. Its protein is CSAMDLDF. The chain recombines TRBV20-1 with TRBJ1-6; D uncertain. CDR1 DFQATT and CDR2 SNEGSKA come from the germline V gene (reference sequence). The CDR3 is made up of 8 amino acids.

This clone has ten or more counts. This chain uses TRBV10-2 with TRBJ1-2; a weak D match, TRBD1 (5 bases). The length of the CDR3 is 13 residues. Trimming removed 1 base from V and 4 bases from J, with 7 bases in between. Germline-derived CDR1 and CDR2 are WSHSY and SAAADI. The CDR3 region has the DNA TGCGCCAGCAGTGAGTTTAGGGGCTATGGCTACACCTTC. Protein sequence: CASSEFRGYGYTF.